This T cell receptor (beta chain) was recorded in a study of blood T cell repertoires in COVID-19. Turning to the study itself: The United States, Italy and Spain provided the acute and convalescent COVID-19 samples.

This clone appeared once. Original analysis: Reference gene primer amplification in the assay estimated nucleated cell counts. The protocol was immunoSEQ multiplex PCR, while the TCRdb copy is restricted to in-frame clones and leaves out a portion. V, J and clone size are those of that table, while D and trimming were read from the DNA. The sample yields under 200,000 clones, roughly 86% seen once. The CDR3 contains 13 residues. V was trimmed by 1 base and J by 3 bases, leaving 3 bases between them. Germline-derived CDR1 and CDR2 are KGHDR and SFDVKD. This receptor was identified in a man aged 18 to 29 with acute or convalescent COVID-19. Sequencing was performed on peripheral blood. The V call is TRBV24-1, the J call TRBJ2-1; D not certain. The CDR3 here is CATSDFIYNEQFF. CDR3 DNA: TGTGCCACCAGTGATTTCATCTACAATGAGCAGTTCTTC.